This T cell receptor (beta chain) was documented in a study of identical twins. This clonotype was observed once. There were only healthy Caucasians among the donors. The germline V and J ends were trimmed by 3 bases and 3 bases, with 15 bases remaining between them. The CDR3 loop spans 15 amino acids. Germline V lookup: CDR1 MNHNS, CDR2 SASEGT. In TCRdb, the 5' RACE reads were re-called with MiXCR into one record per CDR3 protein. The repertoire holds hundreds of thousands of distinct CDR3 sequences, with around 20% as singletons. The data also belong to a second study, concerning T cells expressing NK-cell markers. This second report adds: Among four donors, these clonotypes also ranked first in the CD3+CD56-NKG2C+ fraction.

This sequence was found in a woman under 30 in good health. Sequencing used PBMCs. V usage is TRBV6-1 and J usage is TRBJ2-7, with D hard to call. The CDR3 loop reads CASSDLGVGLYEQYF. Written as DNA, the CDR3 is TGTGCCAGCAGTGATCTCGGCGTGGGCCTCTACGAGCAGTACTTC.